This T cell receptor (beta chain) derives from a study of OX40 agonist ivuxolimab in advanced cancers. General study points: There was clonal expansion of CD4+ and CD8+ blood T cells by week 6 at 0.1 to 3.0 mg/kg.

Sequencing was performed with immunoSEQ multiplex PCR; in TCRdb, only in-frame clones are kept and a portion is missing. The sample consists of about 60,000 clones, around 85% of them appearing once. Germline lookup yields CDR1 SGHNT and CDR2 YYREEE (reference sequence). The CDR3 spans 14 residues. After removal of 9 bases from V and 1 base from J, the junction contained 5 bases not matched to a gene. With respect to this clone: What it recognizes is unknown.

The chain has TRBV5-4 and TRBJ2-5, with 11 nucleotides matching TRBD2. The sequence was collected from an adult with an advanced solid tumor such as melanoma, head and neck, liver or kidney cancer. The sequencing here drew on CD4+ or CD8+ T cells sorted from blood, taken in a trial of the OX40 agonist ivuxolimab. The DNA of the CDR3 is TGTGCCACCTGGACTAGCGGGCTCCAAGAGACCCAGTACTTC. It encodes CATWTSGLQETQYF. The full variable domain, in which reference TRBV5-4 and TRBJ2-5 provide the parts outside the CDR3, is ETGVTQSPTHLIKTRGQQVTLRCSSQSGHNTVSWYQQALGQGPQFIFQYYREEENGRGNFPPRFSGLQFPNYSSELNVNALELDDSALYLCATWTSGLQETQYFGPGTRLLVL.